The clone carrying this T cell receptor beta chain was recorded at least ten times. What it recognizes is unknown. Diagnoses were established from clinical symptoms, serum thyroxine, TRAb, thyroid ultrasound and orbital computed tomography. The data were taken from a study of Graves' ophthalmopathy and Graves' hyperthyroidism. Study as a whole: Where ophthalmopathy was absent within 18 months of follow-up, hyperthyroidism was stable.

Study-level results: Blood also contained most of the expanded thyroid clonotypes above 0.001 frequency.

Amplification of TCR beta CDR3 regions used RNA transcripts. HTBI primers were used in a first-round RT-PCR, which preceded a second-round multiplex PCR. One entry per CDR3 protein results from TCRdb running MiXCR on the multiplex PCR reads. The data hold over a million distinct CDR3 sequences, with 35% to 45% observed a single time. Germline V gene data show CDR1 as MGHDK and CDR2 as SYGVNS. V lost 2 bases, J lost 8 bases, and 3 bases lay in between. The CDR3 totals 11 residues. The receptor was isolated from an adult man with Graves' hyperthyroidism. The V call is TRBV25-1, the J call TRBJ2-2, with D uncertain. The sample was peripheral blood or thyroid tissue (not recorded which). The CDR3 region has the DNA TGTGCCAGCAGTGAAATGGGGGAGCTGTTTTTT. Its protein is CASSEMGELFF. The whole variable domain, filled in from reference TRBV25-1 and TRBJ2-2, reads EADIYQTPRYLVIGTGKKITLECSQTMGHDKMYWYQQDPGMELHLIHYSYGVNSTEKGDLSSESTVSRIRTEHFPLTLESARPSHTSQYLCASSEMGELFFGEGSRLTVL.